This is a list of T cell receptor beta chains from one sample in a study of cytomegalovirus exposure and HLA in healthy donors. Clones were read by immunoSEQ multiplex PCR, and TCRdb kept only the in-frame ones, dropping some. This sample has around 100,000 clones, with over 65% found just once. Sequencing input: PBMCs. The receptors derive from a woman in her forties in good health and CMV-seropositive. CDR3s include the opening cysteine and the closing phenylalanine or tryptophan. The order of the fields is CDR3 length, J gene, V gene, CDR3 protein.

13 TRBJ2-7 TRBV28 CASSLAGSYEQYF
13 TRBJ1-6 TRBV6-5 CASSSRYNSPLHF
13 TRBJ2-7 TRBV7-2 CASSLSQSYEQYF
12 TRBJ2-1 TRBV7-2 CASSLGGTGQFF
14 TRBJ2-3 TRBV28 CASSDGTRVDTQYF
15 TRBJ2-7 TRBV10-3 CAISEANRDFSEQYF
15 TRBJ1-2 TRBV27 CASSFGTGHAGGYTF
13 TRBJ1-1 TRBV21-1 CASSGEGGTEAFF
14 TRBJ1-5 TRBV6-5 CASRPTGRNQPQHF
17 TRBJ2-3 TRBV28 CASSPTGTGGFTDTQYF
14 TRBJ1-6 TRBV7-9 CASSLTGVNSPLHF
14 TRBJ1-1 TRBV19 CASKTRSTNTEAFF
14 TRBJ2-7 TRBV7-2 CASSFGGTGYEQYF
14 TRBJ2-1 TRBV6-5 CASSLGTSNHEQFF
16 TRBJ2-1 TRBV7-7 CASSLRGTSGTNEQFF
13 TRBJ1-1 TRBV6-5 CASGGTGNTEAFF
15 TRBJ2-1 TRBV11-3 CASSLDASVNNEQFF
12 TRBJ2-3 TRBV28 CASSPSVVRQYF
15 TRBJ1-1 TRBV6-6 CASSYSARGHAEAFF
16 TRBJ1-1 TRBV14 CASSQDRRPAVPEAFF
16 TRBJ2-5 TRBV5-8 CASSRRAGVARETQYF
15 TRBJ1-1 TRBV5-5 CASSFSRGQGTEAFF
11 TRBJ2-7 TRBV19 CARHRGLEQYF